This entry describes one T cell receptor (beta chain). Its antigen is still unknown. The data derive from a study of identifying expanded T cells in peripheral blood. Overall study results and limits: Differentially abundant clones: around 1.2 between replicates, 16.4 at approximately 14 days, more than 18 at four.

Generated by immunoSEQ multiplex PCR, the TCRdb table keeps only in-frame clones and is missing some. The repertoire holds 120,000 or so clones, roughly 82% seen once, with approximately 3% in the top ten. The V gene lost 4 bases and the J gene lost 2 bases, with 14 bases spanning the gap. The germline CDR1 and CDR2 sequences are LNHDA and SQIVND (reference sequence). This CDR3 has 15 amino acids. Input material: blood. This chain uses TRBV19 with TRBJ1-1; D is possibly TRBD1 (6 bases). This sequence was found in a person aged 18 to 69 in good health. As DNA, the CDR3 is TGTGCCAGTAGTAGCAGGGGCAGGCCTAACACTGAAGCTTTCTTT. It yields the protein CASSSRGRPNTEAFF.